Listed below are T cell receptor beta chains from one sample, sequenced in a study of regulatory T cells in long-lasting Graves disease. TCRdb independently ran MiXCR on the multiplex PCR reads; one entry per CDR3 protein. The sample lists some 500,000 distinct CDR3 sequences, approximately 13% occurring once. Another study also made use of these data, one on T cells in Graves' hyperthyroidism and ophthalmopathy.

This sample comprised peripheral blood mononuclear cells (PBMCs), obtained at new diagnosis, from a patient treated with antithyroid drugs. The source is a man aged 25 to 40 with Graves disease. The CDR3 runs from the conserved cysteine through the conserved F or W. A D gene is named only where the DNA matches it firmly. Size is omitted from some rows. Given values are once, few, many or a class for expanded clones.

TRBJ2-1,many,TRBD2,TRBV12-3/TRBV12-4,TGTGCCAGTTCGGGGACTAGCGGGCACAATGAGCAGTTCTTC,CASSGTSGHNEQFF
TRBJ1-3,few,TRBD1,TRBV27,TGTGCCAGCAGTTTAACCGGGACAGGGACTGGAAACACCATATATTTT,CASSLTGTGTGNTIYF
TRBJ2-3,few,-,TRBV30,TGTGCCTGGAGTTCCTGGGCAGGAGGAACAGATACGCAGTATTTT,CAWSSWAGGTDTQYF
TRBJ2-7,many,TRBD2,TRBV5-1,TGTGCCAGCAGCTTAGCGGGAGGGTTCGAGCAGTACTTC,CASSLAGGFEQYF
TRBJ2-1,few,-,TRBV20-1,TGCAGTGTCTCCCCGTTAGGGCTGCCCGACAATGAGCAGTTCTTC,CSVSPLGLPDNEQFF
TRBJ1-1,many,-,TRBV12-3/TRBV12-4,TGTGCCAGCAGTTTCTTTGTGAACACTGAAGCTTTCTTT,CASSFFVNTEAFF
TRBJ2-3,many,-,TRBV20-1,TGCAGTGCTACCTTCTCAACAGCGTCTAGCACAGATACGCAGTATTTT,CSATFSTASSTDTQYF
TRBJ1-4,many,TRBD1,TRBV6-1,TGTGCCAGCAGGGGACAGGGCGATGAAAAACTGTTTTTT,CASRGQGDEKLFF
TRBJ2-7,few,TRBD2,TRBV7-9,TGTGCCAGCAGCGCAATACTAGCGGGGGCCTACGAGCAGTACTTC,CASSAILAGAYEQYF
TRBJ2-5,many,TRBD2,TRBV6-5,TGTGCCAGCAGTTACGGGAGCGGGATGAGGAGAGAGACCCAGTACTTC,CASSYGSGMRRETQYF
TRBJ1-5,many,-,TRBV18,TGTGCCAGCTCACCCCCGGACAGACAGCCCCAGCATTTT,CASSPPDRQPQHF
TRBJ2-5,many,TRBD2,TRBV14,TGTGCCAGCAGCCAAGGACTAGCGGGAAAAGAGACCCAGTACTTC,CASSQGLAGKETQYF
TRBJ1-6,many,TRBD1,TRBV20-1,TGCAGTGCTAGCCGGGACAGGGTGGTCTCACCCCTCCACTTT,CSASRDRVVSPLHF
TRBJ2-1,-,-,TRBV20-1,TGCAGTGCTATGACCAGCAGGGCCTACAATGAGCAGTTCTTC,CSAMTSRAYNEQFF
TRBJ1-3,-,-,TRBV10-3,TGTGCCATCAGTGGTGAAGGTGGAAACACCATATATTTT,CAISGEGGNTIYF
TRBJ2-7,-,-,TRBV7-3,TGTGCCAGCAGCTTAATCTTCGGGGGCGAGCAGTACTTC,CASSLIFGGEQYF
TRBJ2-3,-,TRBD2,TRBV9,TGTGCCAGCAGCGTCTCAGCGGGACTCATAGGGTCCTCAGATACGCAGTATTTT,CASSVSAGLIGSSDTQYF
TRBJ2-1,many,TRBD1,TRBV27,TGTGCCAGCAGTTTATACCCACAGGGGATTGAGCAGTTCTTC,CASSLYPQGIEQFF
TRBJ1-3,few,TRBD1,TRBV6-1,TGTGCCAGCAGTAACCGGGACAGGGTAAACACCATATATTTT,CASSNRDRVNTIYF
TRBJ2-1,many,TRBD2,TRBV27,TGTGCCAGCAGTTTATCTGCCCTAGCGGGAGCGACTGAGCAGTTCTTC,CASSLSALAGATEQFF
TRBJ1-1,many,-,TRBV5-1,TGCGCCAGCAGCTTGGATACAGGAAACACTGAAGCTTTCTTT,CASSLDTGNTEAFF
TRBJ1-3,few,-,TRBV14,TGTGCCAGCAGCCAAGATCACGGGGCTGGAAACACCATATATTTT,CASSQDHGAGNTIYF
TRBJ2-2,many,TRBD1,TRBV5-1,TGCGCCAGCAGCTGGGACAGGGCCGGGGAGCTGTTTTTT,CASSWDRAGELFF
TRBJ2-3,many,TRBD2,TRBV7-9,TGTGCCAGCAGCCCATTAGCGGGAGGGGTCACAGATACGCAGTATTTT,CASSPLAGGVTDTQYF
TRBJ2-6,-,-,TRBV4-1,TGCGCCAGCAGCCATCCCCCTCGGGGGCCTGGGGCCAACGTCCTGACTTTC,CASSHPPRGPGANVLTF
TRBJ2-7,many,-,TRBV10-1,TGCGCCAGCAGTGACCCTCATAGCGGGACAGGCTACGAGCAGTACTTC,CASSDPHSGTGYEQYF
TRBJ1-2,many,-,TRBV13,TGTGCCAGCAGCCAGGACAGCTATGGCTACACCTTC,CASSQDSYGYTF
TRBJ1-1,many,-,TRBV10-2,TGCGCCAGCAGTGAGTTCCGGGGTATGAACACTGAAGCTTTCTTT,CASSEFRGMNTEAFF
TRBJ2-1,-,TRBD2,TRBV27,TGTGCCAGCAGTTCTGGTCTAGCGGTATACTACAATGAGCAGTTCTTC,CASSSGLAVYYNEQFF
TRBJ2-3,many,TRBD2,TRBV12-3/TRBV12-4,TGTGCCAGCAGTCGAAGGACTAGCGGGGGCACAGATACGCAGTATTTT,CASSRRTSGGTDTQYF
TRBJ2-2,once,TRBD2,TRBV11-3,TGTGCCAGCAGCGGAACTAGCGGGACGACCGGGGAGCTGTTTTTT,CASSGTSGTTGELFF
TRBJ2-7,many,-,TRBV2,TGTGCCAGTAACCGCTACGAGCAGTACTTC,CASNRYEQYF